This entry lists 27 T cell receptor beta chains sequenced from one sample in a study of T cells in Graves' hyperthyroidism and ophthalmopathy. Researchers took RNA transcripts and amplified the TCR beta CDR3 regions from them. The study used the HTBI primer set for a first-round RT-PCR of the TCR CDR3. TCRdb used MiXCR to reprocess the multiplex PCR reads, holding one entry per CDR3 protein. The top ten hold over 15% of the sample, which has about 570,000 distinct CDR3 sequences, about 43% seen once. Source material: peripheral blood or thyroid tissue (not recorded which). These receptors all come from an adult woman with Graves' disease, either hyperthyroidism or ophthalmopathy (not recorded which).

This clonotype was seen a few times. A much larger clone lies one base from this, so it may be a read error. The chain has TRBV10-3 and TRBJ2-7; D might be TRBD2 (5 bases). The CDR3 spans 12 residues. The V end was cut by 11 bases, the J end by 4 bases, with 15 bases between. CDR1 is ENHRY, CDR2 SYGVKD, per germline. The CDR3 nucleotides read TGTGCCGCCTCGAGAGGACTGTACGAGCAGTACTTC. Translation: CAASRGLYEQYF.

The V and J genes are TRBV27 and TRBJ2-7; D call uncertain. This CDR3 is 13 amino acids long. In germline, CDR1 is MNHEY, CDR2 SMNVEV (reference sequence). The V and J ends lost 3 bases and 2 bases respectively, with 8 bases between them. CDR3 amino acids: CASSFHRAYEQYF. The CDR3, as DNA: TGTGCCAGCAGTTTTCACCGTGCCTACGAGCAGTACTTC.

This clonotype came up many times. The chain uses TRBV12-3 or TRBV12-4 and TRBJ1-2; no clear D. Trimming removed 7 bases from V and 1 base from J, with 16 bases in between. The CDR3 sequence is 15 residues long. CDR3 bases: TGTGCCAGCACCCCCCGGGCACAGTTTAACTATGGCTACACCTTC. Encoded protein: CASTPRAQFNYGYTF.

This clonotype was seen repeatedly, ten times or more. This chain connects TRBV7-9 to TRBJ2-7, with 7 bases lining up with TRBD1. The trim removed 2 bases at V and 4 bases at J, leaving 8 bases unmatched. In germline, CDR1 is SEHNR, CDR2 FQNEAQ (reference sequence). The CDR3 totals 15 residues. The CDR3 loop is CASSLTRTGPYEQYF. The CDR3 DNA reads TGTGCCAGCAGCTTAACAAGGACAGGTCCATACGAGCAGTACTTC.

This sequence joins TRBV10-3 and TRBJ1-6; 9 nucleotides align to TRBD1. The CDR3 sequence is 15 residues long. Germline V gene lookup returns CDR1 ENHRY and CDR2 SYGVKD. The V and J ends lost 6 bases and 8 bases, in that order; junction bases with no gene match: 8. CDR3 nucleotide sequence: TGTGCCATCAGCCAAGGGACAGGGTCTGATTCACCCCTCCACTTT. Protein sequence: CAISQGTGSDSPLHF.

The rearrangement joins TRBV20-1 to TRBJ2-5; TRBD2 agrees at 8 bases. Germline-derived CDR1 and CDR2 are DFQATT and SNEGSKA (reference sequence). The CDR3 length is 13 residues. Germline trimming cut 7 bases from V and 2 bases from J; bases unmatched to any gene: 6. CDR3 sequence reads: CSEAGGLQETQYF. The CDR3 bases are TGCAGTGAGGCGGGGGGCCTACAAGAGACCCAGTACTTC.

This clonotype came up many times. The chain uses TRBV7-9 and TRBJ1-2, with TRBD1 matching 7 bases. Germline V gene lookup returns CDR1 SEHNR and CDR2 FQNEAQ (reference sequence). CDR3 size: 17 residues. V trimming: 5 bases; J trimming: 6 bases; junction bases outside the gene matches: 18. Here the CDR3 reads CASSTPRDSFRVNGYTF. CDR3 in DNA: TGTGCCAGCAGCACGCCCCGGGACAGCTTTCGGGTAAATGGCTACACCTTC.

This clonotype was recorded at least ten times. V gene TRBV27 combines with J gene TRBJ1-3; D ambiguous. With 7 bases removed from V and 0 bases from J, the gap between germline ends came to 10 bases. Per germline, CDR1 MNHEY and CDR2 SMNVEV (reference sequence). This CDR3 contains 14 residues. The CDR3: CASMTRLSGNTIYF. CDR3 DNA sequence: TGTGCCAGCATGACACGCCTCTCTGGAAACACCATATATTTT.

The table lists this clonotype with many counts. V is TRBV11-2 and J is TRBJ1-3; unclear D gene. This CDR3 has 14 residues. V lost 7 bases, J lost 0 bases, and 10 bases lay in between. Germline values: CDR1 SGHAT, CDR2 FQNNGV. The CDR3 nucleotides are TGTGCCAGCACCAAGCGCATCTCTGGAAACACCATATATTTT. Amino acids: CASTKRISGNTIYF.

The CDR3 reads CAISRADEQFF. The CDR3 nucleotides are TGTGCCATCAGTAGGGCGGATGAGCAGTTCTTC. The chain is built from TRBV10-3 and TRBJ2-1; D is unresolved. Germline V CDR1 and CDR2: ENHRY, SYGVKD. V shed 5 bases and J shed 8 bases, with 7 bases lying between them. This CDR3 spans 11 amino acids.

V and J are TRBV13 and TRBJ1-2; 10 bases map to TRBD1. The CDR3 runs 14 residues. Germline CDR1 is PRHDT and CDR2 is FYEKMQ (reference sequence). V lost 6 bases and J lost 7; bases outside the gene matches: 8. The CDR3 spells CASRGTGTGVGYTF. CDR3 in DNA: TGTGCCAGCAGGGGTACCGGGACAGGGGTTGGCTACACCTTC.

The chain recombines TRBV7-2 with TRBJ2-3; D is ambiguous. V lost 0 bases and J 4 bases, leaving 5 bases between the germline ends. The CDR3 totals 13 residues. From germline, CDR1 is SGHTA and CDR2 FQGNSA. The CDR3 is CASSLAVPDTQYF. CDR3 bases: TGTGCCAGCAGCTTAGCGGTCCCAGATACGCAGTATTTT.

V is TRBV12-3 or TRBV12-4 and J is TRBJ2-7, with TRBD2 matching 14 bases. This CDR3 is built from 16 residues. J was trimmed by 4 bases and V by 4 bases; bases with no gene match: 6. The CDR3 DNA is TGTGCCAGCAGTTCCCCGGGACTAGCGGGAGAGTACGAGCAGTACTTC. It encodes CASSSPGLAGEYEQYF.

For this clonotype: The DNA is left out, because the CDR3 cannot be placed on it with certainty; the CDR3 is given as TCRdb lists it. The V and J genes are TRBV7-9 and TRBJ2-2; the table's D call of TRBD2 was not tested on the DNA. CDR1 and CDR2 from the germline V gene are SEHNR and FQNEAQ (reference sequence). With termini counted, the CDR3 has 19 amino acids. The CDR3 sequence is CASSASGRGYEQYFGELFF.

This chain joins TRBV29-1 and TRBJ1-1; 7 bases match TRBD1. Germline values: CDR1 SQVTM, CDR2 ANQGSEA. With 6 bases clipped from V and 10 bases from J, the junction kept 20 bases outside the gene matches. The CDR3 runs 15 residues. CDR3 sequence: CSVQYHGTQGKVAFF. Written as DNA, the CDR3 is TGCAGCGTGCAATATCACGGGACACAGGGGAAGGTAGCTTTCTTT. Variable domain in full (rest from reference TRBV29-1 and TRBJ1-1): SAVISQKPSRDICQRGTSLTIQCQVDSQVTMMFWYRQQPGQSLTLIATANQGSEATYESGFVIDKFPISRPNLTFSTLTVSNMSPEDSSIYLCSVQYHGTQGKVAFFGQGTRLTVV.

The chain has TRBV25-1 and TRBJ1-4, with D uncertain. In germline, CDR1 is MGHDK, CDR2 SYGVNS. Trimming removed 4 bases from V and 8 bases from J, with 8 bases in between. The CDR3 length is 12 residues. The CDR3 region is CASSGGGEKLFF. The CDR3 nucleotides are TGTGCCAGCAGTGGTGGTGGGGAAAAACTGTTTTTT.

The table lists this clonotype with many counts. V and J are TRBV2 and TRBJ1-1; 8 nucleotides agree with TRBD1. The V and J ends lost 1 base and 3 bases, in that order; junction bases with no gene match: 4. Looked up from germline, CDR1 is SNHLY and CDR2 is FYNNEI. This CDR3 spans 15 amino acids. CDR3 sequence: CASSEEQGAYTEAFF. The CDR3 nucleotides are TGTGCCAGCAGTGAAGAGCAGGGGGCATACACTGAAGCTTTCTTT.

On this clonotype: One junction end does not reproduce the germline sequence, and a read error may be involved. The rearrangement links TRBV7-8 to TRBJ2-5, with 8 bases lining up with TRBD1. CDR1 is SGHVS, CDR2 FQNEAQ, per germline. The CDR3 runs 13 residues. CDR3 nucleotide sequence: TGTGCCAGCAGCTTAGGTCTCAGCGGACAGGGTGTCTTC. This translates into CASSLGLSGQGVF.

This clonotype was picked up a small number of times. J is TRBJ1-2 and V is TRBV2; no clear D. The V end was cut by 4 bases, the J end by 2 bases, with 8 bases between. The CDR3 sequence is 13 residues long. Germline V lookup: CDR1 SNHLY, CDR2 FYNNEI. The CDR3, as DNA: TGTGCCAGCAGTGGAAGGCAAAACTATGGCTACACCTTC. This encodes CASSGRQNYGYTF.

This clonotype was counted many times. The chain employs TRBV29-1 and TRBJ2-2; D is perhaps TRBD2 (5 bases). Germline V gene lookup returns CDR1 SQVTM and CDR2 ANQGSEA. CDR3 length: 14 residues. The V gene lost 6 bases and the J gene lost 1 base, with 12 bases spanning the gap. The CDR3 nucleotides read TGCAGCGTACCTACGGGATGGAACACCGGGGAGCTGTTTTTT. Protein: CSVPTGWNTGELFF.

This clonotype was counted at least ten times. The chain uses TRBV14 and TRBJ2-7; TRBD2 aligns across 7 bases. The germline V gene has CDR1 SGHDN and CDR2 FVKESK. The V and J ends lost 5 bases and 3 bases, in that order; junction bases with no gene match: 10. CDR3 length: 15 residues. The CDR3: CASSAQWRGFYEQYF. The CDR3 DNA reads as TGTGCCAGCAGCGCTCAATGGCGGGGGTTCTACGAGCAGTACTTC.

The chain recombines TRBV20-1 with TRBJ2-7; TRBD2 matches 9 bases. The germline CDR1 and CDR2 sequences are DFQATT and SNEGSKA (reference sequence). There are 14 residues in the CDR3. J lost 0 bases, V lost 3 bases, and 3 bases had no gene match. The chain's CDR3 is CSASSGSISYEQYF. Here the CDR3 DNA reads TGCAGTGCTAGTAGCGGGAGTATCTCCTACGAGCAGTACTTC.

The chain couples TRBV20-1 to TRBJ2-7; 10 bases map to TRBD1. CDR3 size: 13 residues. CDR1 is DFQATT and CDR2 is SNEGSKA in the germline V gene (reference sequence). Trimming cost V 6 bases and J 9 bases; bases outside gene matches: 11. DNA of the CDR3: TGCAGTGCGAATGGACAGGGGGTTCACGGGCAGTACTTC. It encodes CSANGQGVHGQYF.

V gene TRBV2 combines with J gene TRBJ2-7; D is uncertain. CDR1 and CDR2 from the germline V gene are SNHLY and FYNNEI. This CDR3 comprises 12 residues. V dropped 7 bases and J dropped 1 base, with 8 bases sitting between them. CDR3 residues: CASTVESYEQYF. The CDR3 coding sequence is TGTGCCAGCACGGTAGAGTCCTACGAGCAGTACTTC.

The chain joins TRBV10-2 to TRBJ2-7; the match to TRBD2 covers 14 bases. The CDR3 consists of 18 residues. Germline V lookup: CDR1 WSHSY, CDR2 SAAADI. The V and J ends lost 4 bases and 0 bases, in that order; junction bases with no gene match: 8. The CDR3 loop is CASSAGLAGGSNSYEQYF. CDR3 sequence (DNA): TGCGCCAGCAGTGCCGGACTAGCGGGAGGATCGAACTCCTACGAGCAGTACTTC.

At least ten counts were recorded for this clonotype. The chain carries TRBV12-3 or TRBV12-4 and TRBJ1-1, with TRBD1 as a possible D gene (6 bases). CDR3 length: 15 amino acids. V lost 5 bases to trimming and J lost 1 base, with 14 bases between them. This CDR3 reads CASSPGGAENTEAFF. The DNA for the CDR3 is TGTGCCAGCAGTCCCGGGGGGGCCGAGAACACTGAAGCTTTCTTT.

In the case of this clonotype: One junction end disagrees with the germline gene, perhaps due to a read error. The chain couples TRBV9 to TRBJ1-1, with no clear D. Germline V gene lookup returns CDR1 SGDLS and CDR2 YYNGEE. This CDR3 is built from 14 residues. For the CDR3, the DNA is TGTGCCAGCAGTGTAGTGGAGGGCTTCTCTGAAGCTTTCTTT. Protein: CASSVVEGFSEAFF.